The present T cell receptor beta chain was sequenced within a study of CXCR3-negative and CXCR3-positive naive CD8 T cells. About this clonotype itself: Its antigen remains unidentified.

CD45RO-CCR7+CD27+CD95- characterized naive CD8+ T cells. Study-level findings and limits: Freshly isolated PBMCs were used in most assays, given partial CXCR3 loss after freezing. Comparison of naive cells showed more hydrophobic TRB CDR3s in CXCR3-positive than in CXCR3-negative naive cells. Naive CXCR3-positive and CXCR3-negative cells shared similar TRBV-TRBJ usage, unlike memory cells.

The method, 5' RACE with UMI labels, was used to prepare the TRB cDNA libraries. From its re-call of the 5' RACE reads, TCRdb lists each CDR3 protein once, without DNA. The table lists 100,000 to 150,000 distinct CDR3 sequences. Input material: naive CXCR3- CD8+ T cells from blood. This sample's subset: CD45RO-CCR7+CD27+CD95- naive CD8+ T cells lacking CXCR3 (TNR3-). The clonotype comes from a human donor in good health. Some clones in this sample may be carry-over from other donors' samples.

CDR3 sequence reads: CASSLSASGGPETQYF. The V gene is TRBV5-1, the J gene TRBJ2-5; TCRdb lists TRBD2, though no DNA is available to test this call. Germline assignment: CDR1 SGHRS and CDR2 YFSETQ. The CDR3 contains 16 residues.